This entry describes one T cell receptor (beta chain). Its antigen is unidentified. These data come from a study of cytomegalovirus exposure and HLA in healthy donors. General study findings and limits: Researchers catalogued 164 TCR beta chains as cytomegalovirus-associated. TCR beta V segments were, for the most part, productive about 87% or about 30% of the time in an earlier analysis.

A multiplex PCR was run with 60 Vbeta primers and 13 Jbeta primers. The repertoire was sequenced with immunoSEQ multiplex PCR; TCRdb's copy has only in-frame clones and lacks some. The sample has around 120,000 clones, around 76% seen once. Germline V gene lookup returns CDR1 SGHVS and CDR2 FQNEAQ. This CDR3 has 16 residues. Deletions cut 4 bases from V and 4 bases from J, with 17 bases between. The sample comprised PBMCs. This chain links TRBV7-8 with TRBJ2-1; D may be TRBD2 (8 bases). The TCR comes from a man aged 55 to 70 in good health and CMV-seropositive. The CDR3 protein is CASSSGGGQIYNEQFF. The CDR3 DNA sequence: TGTGCCAGCAGCTCCGGGGGGGGACAGATATACAATGAGCAGTTCTTC.